The source of this TCR beta chain is a study of cytomegalovirus exposure and HLA in healthy donors. The overall study: Among about 179 million T cells, an earlier analysis found approximately 110 million unique TCR beta sequences. Study-wide findings and caveats: According to the study, 150 to 200 TCR beta chains were cytomegalovirus-associated. Within an earlier analysis, most TCR beta V segments proved productive either about 87% or about 30% of the time.

PCR was performed using 60 Vbeta and 13 Jbeta primers. The repertoire was sequenced with immunoSEQ multiplex PCR; TCRdb's copy has only in-frame clones and lacks some. The profile shows 150,000 to 200,000 clones, 85% of them singletons. Turning to this clone: As yet, its antigen is unknown.

This TCR was recovered from a woman between 45 and 60 years old in good health and CMV-seronegative. The sample taken for sequencing was PBMCs.

CDR3 amino acids: CASSLVEGQDYEQYF. For the CDR3, the DNA is TGCGCCAGCAGCTTGGTGGAGGGGCAGGACTACGAGCAGTACTTC. V and J are TRBV5-1 and TRBJ2-7, with D maybe TRBD2 (6 bases). In germline, CDR1 is SGHRS, CDR2 YFSETQ. V was trimmed by 0 bases and J by 3 bases, leaving 13 bases between them. This CDR3 has 15 residues.